The present TCR beta chain was sequenced within a study of shared clonotypes between healthy human individuals. As handled by the study authors: Junction-only immunoSEQ sequences carried no quality scores, so filtering differed. TCRdb's copy holds only in-frame clones and misses some; the assay was immunoSEQ multiplex PCR. For V, J and clone size, that table is used; D and trimming come from the DNA. In the table there are about 2.1 million clones, 93% of which are singletons. The CDR3 loop spans 13 amino acids. Germline CDR1 LGHNA, CDR2 YSLEER. V gave up 1 base and J gave up 11 bases, with 9 bases separating them. Naive CD8 cells lacked CD45RO and underwent positive selection for CCR7, leaving out terminally differentiated effector memory CD45RA+ cells.

This clonotype originated in a man between 18 and 35 years old in good health. Some clones in this sample may be carry-over from other donors' samples. The material sequenced was naive CD8+ T cells from PBMCs. The gene calls are TRBV4-3 and TRBJ1-6; D unresolved. CDR3 sequence (DNA): TGCGCCAGCAGCCAAGTTGTCCTGCCACCCCTCCACTTT. This codes for CASSQVVLPPLHF.